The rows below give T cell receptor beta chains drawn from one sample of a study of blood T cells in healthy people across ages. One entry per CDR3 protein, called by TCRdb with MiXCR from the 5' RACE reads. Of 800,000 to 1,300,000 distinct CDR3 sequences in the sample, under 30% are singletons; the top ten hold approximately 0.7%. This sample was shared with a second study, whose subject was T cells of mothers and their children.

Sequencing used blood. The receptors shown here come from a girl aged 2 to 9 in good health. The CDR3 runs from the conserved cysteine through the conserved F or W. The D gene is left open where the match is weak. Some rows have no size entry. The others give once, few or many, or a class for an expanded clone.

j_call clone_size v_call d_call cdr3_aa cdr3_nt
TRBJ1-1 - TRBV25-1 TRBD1 CASSEYPPLDRAETEAFF TGTGCCAGCAGTGAATACCCTCCGTTGGACAGGGCTGAGACTGAAGCTTTCTTT
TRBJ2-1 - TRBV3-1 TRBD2 CASSYLVPGTSKFF TGTGCCAGCAGCTACCTCGTACCCGGGACTAGTAAGTTCTTC
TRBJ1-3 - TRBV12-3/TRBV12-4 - CASEGEWGNTIYF TGTGCCAGTGAGGGAGAGTGGGGAAACACCATATATTTT
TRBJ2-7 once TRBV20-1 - CSPSPVASYEQYF TGCAGCCCCAGCCCAGTAGCCTCCTACGAGCAGTACTTC
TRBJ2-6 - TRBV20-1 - CSARERGSGANVLTF TGCAGTGCTAGAGAGAGGGGGTCCGGGGCCAACGTCCTGACTTTC
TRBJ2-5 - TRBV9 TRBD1 CASSVPGTGETQYF TGTGCCAGCAGCGTCCCCGGGACAGGGGAGACCCAGTACTTC
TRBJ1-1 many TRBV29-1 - CSVVPGSTEAFF TGCAGCGTTGTGCCAGGAAGCACTGAAGCTTTCTTT
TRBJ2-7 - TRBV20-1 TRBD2 CSANPREVSSYEQYF TGCAGTGCCAACCCTCGGGAGGTGAGCTCCTACGAGCAGTACTTC
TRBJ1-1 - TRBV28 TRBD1 CASSARRTGSTEAFF TGTGCCAGCAGTGCTAGAAGGACAGGCAGCACTGAAGCTTTCTTT
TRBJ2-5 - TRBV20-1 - CSASSEAGRFF TGCAGTGCCTCCTCTGAAGCCGGGCGGTTCTTC
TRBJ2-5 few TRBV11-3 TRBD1 CASSQTGASETQYF TGTGCCAGCAGCCAGACAGGGGCCAGCGAGACCCAGTACTTC
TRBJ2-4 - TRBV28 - CASSSRSGTDRNIQYF TGTGCCAGCAGTTCTCGCTCCGGGACTGACCGAAACATTCAGTACTTC
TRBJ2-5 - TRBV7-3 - CASSSYSAKETQYF TGTGCCAGCAGCTCATATAGCGCAAAAGAGACCCAGTACTTC
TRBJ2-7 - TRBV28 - CASSWRDEQYF TGTGCCAGCAGTTGGAGAGACGAGCAGTACTTC
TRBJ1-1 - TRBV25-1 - CASSVGRSTEAFF TGTGCCAGCAGTGTGGGGCGGTCGACTGAAGCTTTCTTT
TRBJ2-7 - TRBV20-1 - CSAKASLLWEQYF TGCAGTGCTAAAGCGAGTCTTTTGTGGGAGCAGTACTTC
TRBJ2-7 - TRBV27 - CASSLEGRLYEQYF TGTGCCAGCAGTTTAGAAGGTCGTTTGTACGAGCAGTACTTC
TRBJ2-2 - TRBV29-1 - CSVDRTNTGELFF TGCAGCGTTGATCGCACGAACACCGGGGAGCTGTTTTTT
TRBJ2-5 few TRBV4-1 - CASSLVADQETQYF TGCGCCAGCAGCCTGGTAGCGGACCAAGAGACCCAGTACTTC
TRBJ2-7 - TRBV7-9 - CASSFPSGPYEQYF TGTGCCAGCAGCTTTCCCAGCGGACCCTACGAGCAGTACTTC
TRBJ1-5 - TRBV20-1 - CSARDMGSQHF TGCAGTGCTAGAGACATGGGGTCTCAGCATTTT
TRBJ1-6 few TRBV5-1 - CASSLVGENSALHF TGCGCCAGCAGCTTGGTGGGGGAAAATTCGGCCCTCCACTTT
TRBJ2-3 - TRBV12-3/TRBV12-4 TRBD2 CASSLALLVAGGSTDTQYF TGTGCCAGCAGTTTAGCGCTCTTGGTGGCGGGAGGGAGCACAGATACGCAGTATTTT
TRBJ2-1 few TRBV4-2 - CASSQDLGLGNEQFF TGTGCCAGCAGCCAAGACTTAGGCCTTGGGAATGAGCAGTTCTTC
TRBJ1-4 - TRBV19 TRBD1 CASSIGQGREKLFF TGTGCCAGTAGTATAGGACAGGGTCGTGAAAAACTGTTTTTT
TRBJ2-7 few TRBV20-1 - CSARDLRGYEQYF TGCAGTGCTAGAGATCTACGGGGATACGAGCAGTACTTC
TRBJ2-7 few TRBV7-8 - CASSLMLIEQIYEQYF TGTGCCAGCAGCTTAATGTTAATTGAACAGATCTACGAGCAGTACTTC
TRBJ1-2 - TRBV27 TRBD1 CASRFRDRVGGYTF TGTGCCAGCAGGTTTCGGGACAGGGTAGGCGGCTACACCTTC
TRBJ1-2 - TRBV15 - CATSIRPRTTGYTF TGTGCCACCAGCATTCGCCCCAGGACCACGGGCTACACCTTC
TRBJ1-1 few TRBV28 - CASSYQGWTEAFF TGTGCCAGCAGTTACCAGGGTTGGACTGAAGCTTTCTTT
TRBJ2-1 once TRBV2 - CASGGKYNEQFF TGTGCCAGCGGGGGGAAATACAATGAGCAGTTCTTC
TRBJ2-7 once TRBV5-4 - CASSLEQNAYEQYF TGTGCCAGCAGCTTGGAACAGAATGCCTACGAGCAGTACTTC
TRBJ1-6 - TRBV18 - CASSPQGGINNSPLHF TGTGCCAGCTCACCACAGGGAGGGATTAATAATTCACCCCTCCACTTT
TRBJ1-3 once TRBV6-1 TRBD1 CASSAGTDSGNTIYF TGTGCCAGCAGTGCGGGGACAGACTCTGGAAACACCATATATTTT
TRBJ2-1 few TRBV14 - CASSQASFDNEQFF TGTGCCAGCAGCCAAGCGAGTTTCGACAATGAGCAGTTCTTC
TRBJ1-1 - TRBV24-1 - CATSSAFGATEAFF TGTGCCACCAGTTCGGCCTTCGGGGCAACTGAAGCTTTCTTT
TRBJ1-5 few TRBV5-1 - CASSPTTGFQPQHF TGCGCCAGCAGCCCGACTACAGGGTTTCAGCCCCAGCATTTT
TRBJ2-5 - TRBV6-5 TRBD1 CASSYIRTGTTQYF TGTGCCAGCAGTTACATCCGGACAGGGACGACCCAGTACTTC
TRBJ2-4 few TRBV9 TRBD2 CASSVGGTSAKPAKNIQYF TGTGCCAGCAGCGTAGGAGGGACTAGCGCTAAACCAGCCAAAAACATTCAGTACTTC
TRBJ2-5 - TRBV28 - CASSLAPAGTQYF TGTGCCAGCAGTTTAGCCCCTGCGGGGACCCAGTACTTC
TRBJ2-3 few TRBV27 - CASTQLGHELDTQYF TGTGCCAGCACACAGTTGGGCCATGAGTTAGATACGCAGTATTTT
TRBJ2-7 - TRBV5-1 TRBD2 CASTQKAGSSYEQYF TGCGCCAGCACCCAGAAAGCGGGGAGCTCCTACGAGCAGTACTTC
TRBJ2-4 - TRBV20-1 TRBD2 CSAHLAGSAKNIQYF TGCAGTGCACACCTAGCGGGGTCAGCCAAAAACATTCAGTACTTC
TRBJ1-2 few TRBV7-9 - CASSSVDQEIYGYTF TGTGCCAGCAGCTCCGTGGACCAGGAAATCTATGGCTACACCTTC
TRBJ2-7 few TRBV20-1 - CSASAGAFREQYF TGCAGTGCTAGTGCAGGGGCCTTTCGCGAGCAGTACTTC
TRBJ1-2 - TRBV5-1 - CASSSDGKLWGYTF TGCGCCAGCAGCTCGGACGGTAAACTATGGGGCTACACCTTC
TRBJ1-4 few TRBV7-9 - CATLDRVKEKLFF TGTGCCACCCTTGACAGAGTTAAAGAAAAACTGTTTTTT
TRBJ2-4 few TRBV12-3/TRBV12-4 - CASSFKGNIQYF TGTGCCAGCAGTTTTAAGGGAAACATTCAGTACTTC
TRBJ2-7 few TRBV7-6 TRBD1 CASSLSEGQKNAQISYEQYF TGTGCCAGCAGCTTGTCCGAGGGACAGAAAAATGCACAGATCTCCTACGAGCAGTACTTC
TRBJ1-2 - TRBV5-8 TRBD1 CASSLGQGVGYTF TGTGCCAGCAGCTTGGGACAGGGGGTAGGCTACACCTTC
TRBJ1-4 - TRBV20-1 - CSASFYQGEKLCF TGCAGTGCTAGTTTCTATCAGGGAGAAAAACTGTGTTTT
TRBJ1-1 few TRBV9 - CASSVEGVNTEAFF TGTGCCAGCAGCGTAGAGGGGGTGAACACTGAAGCTTTCTTT
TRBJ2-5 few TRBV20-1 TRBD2 CSAGRAGAIQETQYF TGCAGTGCCGGACGAGCGGGAGCGATCCAAGAGACCCAGTACTTC
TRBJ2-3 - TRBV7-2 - CASSLGVENTQYF TGTGCCAGCAGCTTAGGGGTGGAGAATACGCAGTATTTT
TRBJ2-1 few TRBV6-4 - CASTVDPSYNEQFF TGTGCCAGCACGGTCGACCCCTCCTACAATGAGCAGTTCTTC